A selection of T cell receptor beta chains follows, all from one sample in a study of T cell responses to AZD1222 COVID-19 vaccine. The repertoire was sequenced with immunoSEQ multiplex PCR; TCRdb's copy has only in-frame clones and lacks some. The table lists over 110,000 clones, 75% to 90% of them singletons. The specimen was peripheral blood, collected on day 0 of AZD1222 vaccination. Source of these receptors: an adult in good health. CDR3s include the opening cysteine and the closing phenylalanine or tryptophan. D genes are given only for firm matches. Rows give clone size only sometimes, using once, few, many, or a class for an expanded clone.

j_call v_call d_call clone_size cdr3_nt cdr3_aa
TRBJ1-1 TRBV15 TRBD1 NA TGTGCCACCAGCAGAGCCGGGACAGGCGGGTCTTTCTTT CATSRAGTGGSFF
TRBJ2-3 TRBV12-3/TRBV12-4 NA NA TGTGCCAGCACCCTCGCGGGCGGTACGCAGTATTTT CASTLAGGTQYF
TRBJ1-4 TRBV4-1 NA few TGCGCCAGCAGTTCGCGGCAGGGCAAGAATGAAAAACTGTTTTTT CASSSRQGKNEKLFF
TRBJ1-1 TRBV5-6 NA NA TGTGCCAGCAGCTTGGAACACACTGAAGCTTTCTTT CASSLEHTEAFF
TRBJ2-1 TRBV14 NA NA TGTGCCAGCAGACGCGACAGCTACAATGAGCAGTTCTTC CASRRDSYNEQFF
TRBJ1-6 TRBV14 NA NA TGTGCCAGCAGCCAACCGGACGAGTACTCACCCCTCCACTTT CASSQPDEYSPLHF
TRBJ1-2 TRBV11-2 NA NA TGTGCCAGCAGCTTAGATGAGGGGGTTGGTGGCTACACCTTC CASSLDEGVGGYTF
TRBJ1-5 TRBV2 TRBD1 NA TGTGCCAGCAGGGAAACAGGGGGCGCAGGCCAGCCCCAGCATTTT CASRETGGAGQPQHF
TRBJ2-1 TRBV2 TRBD2 once TGTGCCAGCAGTGACGAACTAGCGGGAGGGGCCTACAATGAGCAGTTCTTC CASSDELAGGAYNEQFF
TRBJ2-7 TRBV5-6 NA NA TGTGCCAGCAAGGGGGGTGGCACGGAGGTCCACGAGCAGTACTTC CASKGGGTEVHEQYF
TRBJ2-7 TRBV10-3 NA NA TGTGCCGCCAGAAGGGGCGGGTACGAGCAGTACTTC CAARRGGYEQYF
TRBJ2-5 TRBV23-1 NA NA TGCGCCAGCAGTCATAGGCCAAGGGAAACAGAGACCCAGTACTTC CASSHRPRETETQYF
TRBJ2-7 TRBV7-2 NA NA TGTGCCAGCACCTTCGCGGCGGGAATGGCCTACGAGCAGTACTTC CASTFAAGMAYEQYF
TRBJ2-7 TRBV11-2 NA NA TGTGCCAGCAGCTTTCCCCCGCGCTACGAGCAGTACTTC CASSFPPRYEQYF
TRBJ1-1 TRBV7-8 TRBD1 NA TGTGCCAGCAGCTGGGGACAGGGCAACACTGAAGCTTTCTTT CASSWGQGNTEAFF
TRBJ2-1 TRBV6-1 NA NA TGTGCCAGCAGTGAAGCGGTCGGCGGAGGCTCCTACAATGAGCAGTTCTTC CASSEAVGGGSYNEQFF
TRBJ2-7 TRBV28 NA NA TGTGCCAGCTGGAGTTACTACGAGCAGTACTTC CASWSYYEQYF
TRBJ1-2 TRBV7-8 NA once TGTGCCAGCAGCTTAGAACGAGACCCCTTTCGGGGCTACACCTTC CASSLERDPFRGYTF
TRBJ2-3 TRBV7-9 TRBD2 NA TGTGCCAGCAGCTTAGGACTAGCGGGGACAGATACGCAGTATTTT CASSLGLAGTDTQYF
TRBJ1-2 TRBV27 TRBD1 few TGTGCCAGCAGACCGTACCAGGGGGCAATCTATGGCTACACCTTC CASRPYQGAIYGYTF
TRBJ1-1 TRBV11-2 NA NA TGTGCCAGCAGCTTGGCTCAGGCCGGGTACACTGAAGCTTTCTTT CASSLAQAGYTEAFF
TRBJ1-2 TRBV12-3/TRBV12-4 NA NA TGTGCCAGCAGTTTATGGGGGGCTGGCTACACCTTC CASSLWGAGYTF
TRBJ2-7 TRBV5-1 NA NA TGCGCCAGCAGCTTGGTTCTGGAAGACGAGCAGTACTTC CASSLVLEDEQYF
TRBJ1-5 TRBV5-8 NA NA TGTGCCAGCAGCTTGGAGGGCACTAGCAATCAGCCCCAGCATTTT CASSLEGTSNQPQHF
TRBJ2-7 TRBV20-1 TRBD2 NA TGCAGTGCTAGTAAACTAGCGGGGTCCCAAGCTCAAGCCTACGAGCAGTACTTC CSASKLAGSQAQAYEQYF
TRBJ1-3 TRBV27 NA NA TGTGCCAGCAGTCAAACCGGGACCCTTCCAAACACCATATATTTT CASSQTGTLPNTIYF
TRBJ2-2 TRBV14 NA NA TGTGCCAGCAGCCAAGGAGGGTTGGGCGGGGAGCTGTTTTTT CASSQGGLGGELFF
TRBJ2-7 TRBV19 TRBD2 NA TGTGCCAGTAGTGGTCGGGAGGGCCCCTACGAGCAGTACTTC CASSGREGPYEQYF
TRBJ2-7 TRBV28 TRBD2 NA TGTGCCAGCAGGTCCGGGGGACTAGCGTTAATCTCCTACGAGCAGTACTTC CASRSGGLALISYEQYF
TRBJ1-5 TRBV7-8 NA once TGTGCCAGCAGCTTAGACAGGACCAGCAATCAGCCCCAGCATTTT CASSLDRTSNQPQHF
TRBJ1-2 TRBV12-3/TRBV12-4 NA once TGTGCCAGCCGTTTCGGGATAACCTATGGCTACACCTTC CASRFGITYGYTF
TRBJ2-7 TRBV7-9 TRBD1 NA TGTGCCAGCAGCTTAGTGGGGACAGGGGGCGGTAAGCAGTACTTC CASSLVGTGGGKQYF
TRBJ1-1 TRBV2 NA medium-sized TGTGCCAGCAGTGAACCCAAAATGAACACTGAAGCTTTCTTT CASSEPKMNTEAFF
TRBJ1-1 TRBV5-1 TRBD1 NA TGCGCCAGCAGCCTAAAACTTTCACGAGGACAGGGGGTAAGTTGGAACACTGAAGCTTTCTTT CASSLKLSRGQGVSWNTEAFF
TRBJ2-1 TRBV5-6 NA NA TGTGCCAGCAGCTTGGGACTAGTCTATGAGCAGTTCTTC CASSLGLVYEQFF
TRBJ2-1 TRBV14 NA NA TGTGCCAGCAGCCAAACAGGGCTAGGGAATGAGCAGTTCTTC CASSQTGLGNEQFF
TRBJ1-2 TRBV5-8 NA NA TGTGCCAGCAGCCTGTTGGGAACCTACCTATCTGGCTACACCTTC CASSLLGTYLSGYTF
TRBJ1-1 TRBV19 NA NA TGTGCCAGTAGTATAGGAAGAAACACTGAAGCTTTCTTT CASSIGRNTEAFF
TRBJ2-2 TRBV7-9 TRBD2 NA TGTGCCAGCAGCATACTAGCGGCGAACACCGGGGAGCTGTTTTTT CASSILAANTGELFF
TRBJ1-5 TRBV6-1 NA NA TGTGCCAGCAGTGAAGTCCGGAATCAGCCCCAGCATTTT CASSEVRNQPQHF
TRBJ2-7 TRBV4-2 TRBD2 NA TGTGCCAGCAGCCAAGAGGGAGGGGACGGCGAGCAGTACTTC CASSQEGGDGEQYF
TRBJ2-7 TRBV5-6 TRBD2 NA TGTGCCAGCAGCCTCTCCTTAGCGGGGGACTACGAGCAGTACTTC CASSLSLAGDYEQYF
TRBJ2-2 TRBV7-2 TRBD1 NA TGTGCCAGCAGGTCACAGGGGGCGCTGGACACCGGGGAGCTGTTTTTT CASRSQGALDTGELFF
TRBJ2-7 TRBV5-6 NA few TGTGCCAGCAGCTTGTACAGGAGCTCCTACGAGCAGTACTTC CASSLYRSSYEQYF
TRBJ2-3 TRBV7-9 TRBD2 NA TGTGCCAGCAGCCTGCGGACTAGCGGAGTTCTGGGGGATACGCAGTATTTT CASSLRTSGVLGDTQYF
TRBJ1-1 TRBV4-1 TRBD1 NA TGCGCCAGCAGCCAGGCGACAGGGTTGGGAACTGAAGCTTTCTTT CASSQATGLGTEAFF
TRBJ2-1 TRBV6-5 NA NA TGTGCCAGTAGCGGCGTCTTTAATGAGCAGTTCTTC CASSGVFNEQFF
TRBJ1-5 TRBV28 NA NA TGTGCCAGCAGCAAGCGGACATTTTCGAATCAGCCCCAGCATTTT CASSKRTFSNQPQHF
TRBJ1-1 TRBV6-5 TRBD1 NA TGTGCCAGCAGCCGTACAGGGGCCAGGACTGAAGCTTTCTTT CASSRTGARTEAFF
TRBJ2-3 TRBV7-2 TRBD2 NA TGTGCCAGCAGCTCGGGGACTAGCTTGGATACGCAGTATTTT CASSSGTSLDTQYF
TRBJ1-4 TRBV4-1 NA NA TGCGCCAGCAGCCAAGGTCCCGTGGAAAAACTGTTTTTT CASSQGPVEKLFF
TRBJ2-2 TRBV3-1/TRBV3-2 NA NA TGTGCCAGCAGCCAAGATCGAAAACTAGAGGACACCGGGGAGCTGTTTTTT CASSQDRKLEDTGELFF
TRBJ1-1 TRBV6-5 TRBD1 NA TGTGCCAGCTGGACCGGGACAGGCACTGAAGCTTTCTTT CASWTGTGTEAFF
TRBJ2-3 TRBV13 TRBD1 once TGTGCCAGCAGCCCAGGACAGGGCTCAGATACGCAGTATTTT CASSPGQGSDTQYF